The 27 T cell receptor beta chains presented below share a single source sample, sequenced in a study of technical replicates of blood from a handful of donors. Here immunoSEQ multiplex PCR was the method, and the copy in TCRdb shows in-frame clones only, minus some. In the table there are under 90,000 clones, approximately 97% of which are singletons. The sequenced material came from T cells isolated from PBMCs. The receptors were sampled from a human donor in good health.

For the CDR3, the DNA is TGTGCCAGCAGCTTATATACAGGTCTGGTCTCAACAGATACGCAGTATTTT. It encodes CASSLYTGLVSTDTQYF. This chain uses TRBV7-9 with TRBJ2-3, with a tentative D call TRBD1 (5 bases). V lost 2 bases, J lost 3 bases, and 18 bases lay in between. This CDR3 contains 17 residues. Germline V gives CDR1 SEHNR, CDR2 FQNEAQ (reference sequence). The full variable domain, in which reference TRBV7-9 and TRBJ2-3 provide the parts outside the CDR3, is DTGVSQNPRHKITKRGQNVTFRCDPISEHNRLYWYRQTLGQGPEFLTYFQNEAQLEKSRLLSDRFSAERPKGSFSTLEIQRTEQGDSAMYLCASSLYTGLVSTDTQYFGPGTRLTVL.

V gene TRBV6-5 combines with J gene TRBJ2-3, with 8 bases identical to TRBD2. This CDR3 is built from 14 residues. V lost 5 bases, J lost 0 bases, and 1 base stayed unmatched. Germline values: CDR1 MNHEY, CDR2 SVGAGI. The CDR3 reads CASSGLASTDTQYF. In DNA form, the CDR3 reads TGTGCCAGCAGTGGACTAGCTAGCACAGATACGCAGTATTTT.

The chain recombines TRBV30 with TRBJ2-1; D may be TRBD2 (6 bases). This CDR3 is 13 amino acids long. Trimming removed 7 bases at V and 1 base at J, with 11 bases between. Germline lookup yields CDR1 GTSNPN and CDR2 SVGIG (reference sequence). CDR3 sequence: CAYSGGSYNEQFF. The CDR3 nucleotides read TGTGCCTACTCTGGGGGGTCCTACAATGAGCAGTTCTTC. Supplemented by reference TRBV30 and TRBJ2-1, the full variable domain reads SQTIHQWPATLVQPVGSPLSLECTVEGTSNPNLYWYRQAAGRGLQLLFYSVGIGQISSEVPQNLSASRPQDRQFILSSKKLLLSDSGFYLCAYSGGSYNEQFFGPGTRLTVL.

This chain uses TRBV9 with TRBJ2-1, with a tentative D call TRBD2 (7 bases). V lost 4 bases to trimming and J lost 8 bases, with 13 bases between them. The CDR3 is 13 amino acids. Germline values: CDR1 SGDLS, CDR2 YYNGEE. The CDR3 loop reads CASSFTGRDEQFF. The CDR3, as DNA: TGTGCCAGCAGCTTTACAGGGAGGGATGAGCAGTTCTTC.

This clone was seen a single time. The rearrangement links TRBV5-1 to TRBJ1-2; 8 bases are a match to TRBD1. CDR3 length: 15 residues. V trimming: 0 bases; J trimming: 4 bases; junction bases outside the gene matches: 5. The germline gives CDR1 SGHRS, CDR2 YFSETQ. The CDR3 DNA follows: TGCGCCAGCAGCTTGGTCACAGGGGGAGGCTATGGCTACACCTTC. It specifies CASSLVTGGGYGYTF.

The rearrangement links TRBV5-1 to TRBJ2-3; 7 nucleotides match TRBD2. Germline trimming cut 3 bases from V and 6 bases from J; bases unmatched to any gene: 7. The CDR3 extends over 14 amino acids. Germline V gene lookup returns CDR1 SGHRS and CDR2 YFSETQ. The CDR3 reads CASSSGLLTDTQYF. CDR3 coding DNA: TGCGCCAGCAGCTCGGGACTACTCACCGATACGCAGTATTTT.

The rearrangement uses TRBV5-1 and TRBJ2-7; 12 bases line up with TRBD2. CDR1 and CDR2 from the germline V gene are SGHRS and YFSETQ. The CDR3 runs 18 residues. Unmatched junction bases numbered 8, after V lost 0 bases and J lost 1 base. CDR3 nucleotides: TGCGCCAGCAGCTTGGGGGCTAGCGGGAGGGCCTTTTCCTACGAGCAGTACTTC. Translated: CASSLGASGRAFSYEQYF.

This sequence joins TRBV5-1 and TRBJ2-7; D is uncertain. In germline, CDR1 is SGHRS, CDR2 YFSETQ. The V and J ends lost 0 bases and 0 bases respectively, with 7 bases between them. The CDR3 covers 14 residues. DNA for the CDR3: TGCGCCAGCAGCTTGGAACAGAACTCCTACGAGCAGTACTTC. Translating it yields CASSLEQNSYEQYF. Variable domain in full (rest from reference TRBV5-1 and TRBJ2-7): KAGVTQTPRYLIKTRGQQVTLSCSPISGHRSVSWYQQTPGQGLQFLFEYFSETQRNKGNFPGRFSGRQFSNSRSEMNVSTLELGDSALYLCASSLEQNSYEQYFGPGTRLTVT.

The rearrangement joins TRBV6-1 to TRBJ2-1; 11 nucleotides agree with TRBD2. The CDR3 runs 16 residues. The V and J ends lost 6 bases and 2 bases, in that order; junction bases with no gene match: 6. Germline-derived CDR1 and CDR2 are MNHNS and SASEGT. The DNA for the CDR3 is TGTGCCAGCAGGGAAACACTAGCGGGGGCCTACAATGAGCAGTTCTTC. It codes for CASRETLAGAYNEQFF.

CDR3 DNA: TGTGCCAGCAGCTTAAGCGGGGGCGCCTACGAGCAGTACTTC. Encoded protein: CASSLSGGAYEQYF. This chain connects TRBV7-9 to TRBJ2-7; TRBD2 matches 8 bases. V lost 2 bases to trimming and J lost 2 bases; unmatched junction nucleotides: 2. Germline V gives CDR1 SEHNR, CDR2 FQNEAQ (reference sequence). CDR3 length equals 14 residues.

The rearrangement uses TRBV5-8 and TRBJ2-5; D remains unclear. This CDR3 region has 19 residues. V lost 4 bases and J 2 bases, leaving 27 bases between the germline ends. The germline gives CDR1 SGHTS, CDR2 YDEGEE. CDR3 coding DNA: TGTGCCAGCAGCACCGAACGACTCAACCCAAACCCCTGGCAAGAGACCCAGTACTTC. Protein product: CASSTERLNPNPWQETQYF.

In DNA form, the CDR3 reads TGTGCCTGGAGTCCATCGGACCCGGGGGAAAAACTGTTTTTT. This translates into CAWSPSDPGEKLFF. The rearrangement links TRBV30 to TRBJ1-4; no clear D gene. Germline V gives CDR1 GTSNPN, CDR2 SVGIG (reference sequence). The CDR3 spans 14 residues. V dropped 2 bases and J dropped 8 bases, with 15 bases sitting between them.

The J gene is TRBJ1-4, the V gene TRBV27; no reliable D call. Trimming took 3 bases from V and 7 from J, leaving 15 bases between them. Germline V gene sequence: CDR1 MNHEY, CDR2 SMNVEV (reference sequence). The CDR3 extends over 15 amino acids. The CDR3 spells CASSLTPLGGEKLFF. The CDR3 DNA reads TGTGCCAGCAGTTTGACACCCCTAGGAGGTGAAAAACTGTTTTTT.

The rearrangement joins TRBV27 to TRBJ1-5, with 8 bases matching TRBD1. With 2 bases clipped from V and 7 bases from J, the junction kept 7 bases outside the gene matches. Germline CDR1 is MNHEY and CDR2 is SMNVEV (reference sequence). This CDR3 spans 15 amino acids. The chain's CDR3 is CASSLKRTGFQPQHF. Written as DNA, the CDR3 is TGTGCCAGCAGTTTAAAAAGGACAGGGTTCCAGCCCCAGCATTTT.

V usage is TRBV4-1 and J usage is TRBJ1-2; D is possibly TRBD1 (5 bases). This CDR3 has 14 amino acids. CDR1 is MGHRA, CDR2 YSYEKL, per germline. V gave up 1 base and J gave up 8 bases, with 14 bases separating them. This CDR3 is CASSQGGLGVGYTF. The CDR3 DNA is TGCGCCAGCAGCCAAGGGGGCTTAGGGGTCGGCTACACCTTC.

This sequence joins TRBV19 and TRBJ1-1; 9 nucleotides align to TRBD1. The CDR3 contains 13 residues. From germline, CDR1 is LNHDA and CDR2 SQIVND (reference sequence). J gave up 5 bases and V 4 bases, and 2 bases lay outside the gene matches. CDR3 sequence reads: CASSTTGGTEAFF. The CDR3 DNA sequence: TGTGCCAGTAGTACGACAGGGGGGACTGAAGCTTTCTTT.

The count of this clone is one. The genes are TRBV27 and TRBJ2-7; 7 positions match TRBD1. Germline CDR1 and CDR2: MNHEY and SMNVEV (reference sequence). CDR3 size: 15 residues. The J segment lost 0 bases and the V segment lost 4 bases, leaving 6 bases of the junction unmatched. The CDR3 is CASSSLTGSSYEQYF. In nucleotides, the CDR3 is TGTGCCAGCAGTTCTTTGACAGGGTCCTCCTACGAGCAGTACTTC.

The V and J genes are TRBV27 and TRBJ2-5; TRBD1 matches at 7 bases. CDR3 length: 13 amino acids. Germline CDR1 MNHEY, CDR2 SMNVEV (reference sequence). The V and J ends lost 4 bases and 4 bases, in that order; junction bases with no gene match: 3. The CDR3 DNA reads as TGTGCCAGCAGTTCCCGGACAGGAGAGACCCAGTACTTC. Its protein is CASSSRTGETQYF.

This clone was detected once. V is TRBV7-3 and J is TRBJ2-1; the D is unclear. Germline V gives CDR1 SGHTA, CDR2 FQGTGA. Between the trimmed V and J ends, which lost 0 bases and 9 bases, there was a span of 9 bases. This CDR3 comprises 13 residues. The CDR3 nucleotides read TGTGCCAGCAGCTTAACACTCGGTCCTGAGCAGTTCTTC. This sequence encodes CASSLTLGPEQFF.

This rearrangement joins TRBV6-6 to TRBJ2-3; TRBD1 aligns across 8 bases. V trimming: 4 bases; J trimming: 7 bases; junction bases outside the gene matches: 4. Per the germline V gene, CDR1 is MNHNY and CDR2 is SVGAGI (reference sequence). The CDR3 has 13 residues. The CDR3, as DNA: TGTGCCAGCAGTTCAGGGGGCGGGAATACGCAGTATTTT. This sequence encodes CASSSGGGNTQYF.

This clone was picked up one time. The CDR3 nucleotides read TGTGCCAGCAGCGGACTAGCGGGAGGGTACAATGAGCAGTTCTTC. Translated, it gives CASSGLAGGYNEQFF. The chain links TRBV6-1 to TRBJ2-1; 15 positions agree with TRBD2. The V gene end was trimmed by 6 bases and the J gene end by 4 bases; junction bases not matched to a gene: 1. This CDR3 contains 15 residues. The germline V gene encodes CDR1 MNHNS and CDR2 SASEGT.

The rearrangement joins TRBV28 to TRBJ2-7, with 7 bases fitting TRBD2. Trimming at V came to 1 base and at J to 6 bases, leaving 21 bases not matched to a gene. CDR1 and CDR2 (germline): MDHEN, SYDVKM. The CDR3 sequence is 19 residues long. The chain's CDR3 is CASSLSARVAGDRRSEQYF. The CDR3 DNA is TGTGCCAGCAGTTTATCAGCCCGAGTGGCGGGAGATCGTAGGAGCGAGCAGTACTTC.

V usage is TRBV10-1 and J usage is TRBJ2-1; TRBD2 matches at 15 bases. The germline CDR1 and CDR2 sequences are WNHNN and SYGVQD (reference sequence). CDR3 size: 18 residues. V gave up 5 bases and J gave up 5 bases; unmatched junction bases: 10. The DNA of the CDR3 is TGCGCCAGCAGTACCGGGACTAGCGGGAGGTCTATCGACAATGAGCAGTTCTTC. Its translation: CASSTGTSGRSIDNEQFF.

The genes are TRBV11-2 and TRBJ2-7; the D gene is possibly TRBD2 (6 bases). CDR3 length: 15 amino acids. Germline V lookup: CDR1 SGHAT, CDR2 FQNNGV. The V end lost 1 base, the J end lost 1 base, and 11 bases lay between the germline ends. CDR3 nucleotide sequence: TGTGCCAGCAGCTTAGCGGGAGATGGATCCTACGAGCAGTACTTC. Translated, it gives CASSLAGDGSYEQYF.

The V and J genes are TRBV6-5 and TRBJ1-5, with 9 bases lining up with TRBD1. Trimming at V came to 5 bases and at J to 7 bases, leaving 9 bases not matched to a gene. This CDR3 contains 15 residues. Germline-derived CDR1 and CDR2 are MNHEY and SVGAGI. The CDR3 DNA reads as TGTGCCAGCAGTAAGCGACAGGGGGGTTACCAGCCCCAGCATTTT. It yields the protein CASSKRQGGYQPQHF.

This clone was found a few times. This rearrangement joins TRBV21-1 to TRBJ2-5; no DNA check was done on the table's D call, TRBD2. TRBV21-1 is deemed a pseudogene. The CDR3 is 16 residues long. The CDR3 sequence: CASSKASGGEQETQYF. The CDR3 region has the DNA TGTGCCAGCAGCAAAGCAAGCGGGGGGGAACAAGAGACCCAGTACTTC.

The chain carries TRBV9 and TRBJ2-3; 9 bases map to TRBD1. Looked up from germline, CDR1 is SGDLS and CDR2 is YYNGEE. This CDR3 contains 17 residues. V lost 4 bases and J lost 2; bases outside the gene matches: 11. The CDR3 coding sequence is TGTGCCAGCAGCCCCCGGGGACAGGGAGAACCCACAGATACGCAGTATTTT. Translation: CASSPRGQGEPTDTQYF.